This T cell receptor beta chain came from a study of patients and donors after allogeneic stem cell transplantation. V lost 1 base and J lost 6, with 13 bases in between. Germline V gene data show CDR1 as LGHNA and CDR2 as YNFKEQ. The CDR3 length is 15 residues. Each CDR3 protein is one row after TCRdb ran MiXCR on the RT-PCR reads. This sample has some 30,000 distinct CDR3 sequences, with 35% to 40% found just once. This clonotype was obtained from a human donor who was either an allogeneic HSCT recipient or a stem cell or donor lymphocyte infusion donor (not recorded which). It is not recorded whose cells these are; they may come from a transplant donor. V usage is TRBV4-2 and J usage is TRBJ1-3; no clear D gene. The sample taken for sequencing was blood, either unsorted or a sorted T cell fraction (not recorded which). The CDR3 DNA reads as TGTGCCAGCAGCCAAGGATCGGGTTTTTTAAACACCATATATTTT. It translates to CASSQGSGFLNTIYF.